This TCR beta chain derives from a study of cytomegalovirus exposure and HLA in healthy donors. Overall study: One earlier analysis, a look at 150 million to 200 million T cells, found some 120 million unique TCR beta sequences.

Notes on the study in general: Most of the TCR beta V segments (in an earlier analysis) were productive either about 87% or about 30% of the time. In a later analysis, several top co-occurrence clusters appeared linked to parvovirus B19, influenza, CMV and Epstein-Barr virus.

60 Vbeta and 13 Jbeta primers were used in PCR. Only in-frame clones appear in the TCRdb table, and some are missing; sequencing was by immunoSEQ multiplex PCR. In the table there are 90,000 to 140,000 clones, roughly 80% of which are singletons. Of note for this clone: The antigen remains unidentified.

Germline V gives CDR1 MNHNS, CDR2 SASEGT. The CDR3 covers 14 residues. V gave up 4 bases and J gave up 0 bases, with 7 bases separating them. V gene TRBV6-1 combines with J gene TRBJ1-5; D unresolved. This clonotype was obtained from a man aged 25-45 years in good health and CMV-seropositive. Material for sequencing was PBMCs. The CDR3 protein is CASSGLNSNQPQHF. CDR3 coding DNA: TGTGCCAGCAGTGGTCTTAATAGCAATCAGCCCCAGCATTTT.